This T cell receptor (beta chain) was profiled in a study of vaccination and CD4 T cells after COVID-19. Study-level background: The convalescent group had six males, four females, seven Caucasians, two Asians, one multiracial. Study-wide points: Nearly all convalescent vaccine-specific clones, 304 of 307, recognized only SARS-CoV-2 spike.

Treatment denoted: approximately 9-day PBMC culture with coronavirus spike peptide pools or control peptides (ViraFEST assay). Millions of PBMCs went into each well for culture with approximately 9.8 IU/ml IL-2 and approximately 9 ug/ml peptide pools. Germline V gene data show CDR1 as SGHNT and CDR2 as YYREEE (reference sequence). V lost 2 bases to trimming and J lost 7 bases, with 15 bases between them. This CDR3 has 14 amino acids. The assay that was used to sequence DNA from cultured CD4+ T cells was the Oncomine TCR Beta short-read assay. Cultures of CD4+ T cells served as the source for extracting genomic DNA. Via MiXCR, TCRdb re-called the PCR reads, giving one row per CDR3 protein. Of about 27,000 distinct CDR3 sequences in the sample, around 64% were seen once. In regard to this clonotype: Antigen unknown.

The source material was CD4+ T cells from blood, cultured in vitro, sampled after SARS-CoV-2 vaccination. This clonotype was sampled from a human donor who received a COVID-19 vaccine. This sequence joins TRBV5-4 and TRBJ1-1, with no clear D. In DNA, the CDR3 is TGTGCCAGCAGCTTTTTTGGCGCTCGGGGTGAAGCTTTCTTT. Translated, it gives CASSFFGARGEAFF.